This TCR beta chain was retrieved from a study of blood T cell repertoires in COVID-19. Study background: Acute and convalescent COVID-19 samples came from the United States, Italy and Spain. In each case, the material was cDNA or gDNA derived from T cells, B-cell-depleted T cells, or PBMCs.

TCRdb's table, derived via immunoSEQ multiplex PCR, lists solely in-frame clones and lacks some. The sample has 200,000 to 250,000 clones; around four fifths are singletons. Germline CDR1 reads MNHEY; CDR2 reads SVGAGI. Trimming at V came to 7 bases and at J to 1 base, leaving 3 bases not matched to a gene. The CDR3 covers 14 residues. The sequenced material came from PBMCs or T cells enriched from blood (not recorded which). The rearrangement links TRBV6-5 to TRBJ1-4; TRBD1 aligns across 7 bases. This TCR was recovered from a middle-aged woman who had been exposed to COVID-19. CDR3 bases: TGTGCCAGCACCAGGGACAGAACTAATGAAAAACTGTTTTTT. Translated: CASTRDRTNEKLFF.